The 30 T cell receptor beta chains listed next were all sequenced from one sample in a study of CD8+ T cells in alopecia areata. Once RNA had been extracted, it was reverse transcribed into cDNA to act as the sequencing template. Libraries were prepared by immunoSEQ multiplex PCR; TCRdb keeps only in-frame clonotypes and omits some of them. The profile shows some 200,000 clones, roughly three fifths of them singletons. As for treatment: oral pan-JAK inhibitor, 5-10 mg twice daily. The material was CD4+ T cells sorted from blood, obtained at week 4, from a patient treated with tofacitinib. These receptors all stem from a human donor with alopecia areata.

The V call is TRBV30, the J call TRBJ1-5; perhaps TRBD1 as D (6 bases). The germline gives CDR1 GTSNPN, CDR2 SVGIG (reference sequence). The CDR3 is 13 residues long. Deletions cut 5 bases from V and 4 bases from J, with 12 bases between. The DNA for the CDR3 is TGTGCCTGGGGAGGACAGCAGAATCAGCCCCAGCATTTT. The encoded protein is CAWGGQQNQPQHF.

A remark on this clone: One end of the junction is discordant with germline, which a read error may explain. The chain couples TRBV29-1 to TRBJ2-7; D remains unclear. Germline V gives CDR1 SQVTM, CDR2 ANQGSEA. This CDR3 region has 11 residues. The CDR3 DNA follows: TGCAGCGTTGCCGAGGTCTACGGGCAGTACTTC. Protein sequence: CSVAEVYGQYF.

This sequence joins TRBV25-1 and TRBJ1-1; D perhaps matches TRBD1 (6 bases). CDR3 size: 15 residues. Deletions cut 5 bases from V and 1 base from J, with 14 bases between. Germline V lookup: CDR1 MGHDK, CDR2 SYGVNS. For the CDR3, the DNA is TGTGCCAGCAGTCTATCGGGACACCAGAACACTGAAGCTTTCTTT. Translation gives CASSLSGHQNTEAFF.

The chain recombines TRBV5-4 with TRBJ1-3, with D possibly matching TRBD1 (5 bases). Per the germline V gene, CDR1 is SGHNT and CDR2 is YYREEE (reference sequence). CDR3 length: 14 amino acids. V lost 0 bases and J 6 bases, leaving 10 bases between the germline ends. CDR3 loop: CASSLVGVENTIYF. CDR3 DNA: TGTGCCAGCAGCTTGGTAGGGGTGGAAAACACCATATATTTT.

The chain joins TRBV5-6 to TRBJ1-2; possible D gene TRBD1, 6 bases. The germline CDR1 and CDR2 sequences are SGHDT and YYEEEE. This CDR3 region has 14 residues. Trimming took 2 bases from V and 3 from J, leaving 11 bases between them. CDR3 region: CASSFGAGDYGYTF. Written as DNA, the CDR3 is TGTGCCAGCAGCTTTGGTGCAGGGGACTATGGCTACACCTTC.

The genes are TRBV5-1 and TRBJ2-7; TRBD2 matches 7 bases. With 0 bases clipped from V and 0 bases from J, the junction kept 3 bases outside the gene matches. Germline loops: CDR1 SGHRS, CDR2 YFSETQ. This CDR3 contains 15 residues. This chain's CDR3 is CASSLDGGGSYEQYF. Written as DNA, the CDR3 is TGCGCCAGCAGCTTGGATGGCGGGGGCTCCTACGAGCAGTACTTC.

The chain uses TRBV29-1 and TRBJ2-7; 9 nucleotides agree with TRBD1. Germline V lookup: CDR1 SQVTM, CDR2 ANQGSEA. The J segment lost 5 bases and the V segment lost 5 bases, leaving 7 bases of the junction unmatched. This CDR3 is built from 13 residues. CDR3 DNA sequence: TGCAGCGTTACGGGACAGGGATCCCACGAGCAGTACTTC. This translates into CSVTGQGSHEQYF.

The rearrangement uses TRBV11-1 and TRBJ1-3, with TRBD1 as a possible D gene (5 bases). The V end was cut by 5 bases, the J end by 0 bases, with 14 bases between. CDR1 is SGHAT and CDR2 is FQDESV in the germline V gene (reference sequence). The CDR3 is made up of 16 amino acids. This chain's CDR3 is CASSVPGAFSGNTIYF. The DNA of the CDR3 is TGTGCCAGCAGCGTGCCTGGGGCATTCTCTGGAAACACCATATATTTT.

This clone was observed a single time. The V and J genes are TRBV11-2 and TRBJ2-5; D gene uncertain. The CDR3 runs 13 residues. CDR1 and CDR2 from the germline V gene are SGHAT and FQNNGV. The germline V and J ends were trimmed by 3 bases and 4 bases, with 9 bases remaining between them. CDR3 region: CASSFRVRETQYF. The CDR3 nucleotides read TGTGCCAGCAGCTTTAGGGTGAGAGAGACCCAGTACTTC.

The J gene is TRBJ2-1, the V gene TRBV7-2; either TRBD1 or TRBD2 may supply D (5 bases each). Germline V gene lookup returns CDR1 SGHTA and CDR2 FQGNSA. Trimming removed 2 bases from V and 10 bases from J, with 15 bases in between. This CDR3 has 14 amino acids. The CDR3 protein is CASSLIFPGREQFF. In DNA form, the CDR3 reads TGTGCCAGCAGCTTAATTTTTCCGGGGCGGGAGCAGTTCTTC.

This clone appeared a few times. The rearrangement joins TRBV10-3 to TRBJ2-7; D is ambiguous. The V end was cut by 2 bases, the J end by 4 bases, with 6 bases between. This CDR3 comprises 12 residues. Germline V CDR1 and CDR2: ENHRY, SYGVKD. CDR3 sequence reads: CAISETSYEQYF. CDR3 nucleotide sequence: TGTGCCATCAGTGAGACGTCTTACGAGCAGTACTTC.

This clone has a handful of counts. The chain uses TRBV2 and TRBJ2-7; D is possibly TRBD2 (5 bases). Trimming pared 7 bases from V and 4 bases from J, leaving 11 bases between. Germline V gene lookup returns CDR1 SNHLY and CDR2 FYNNEI. The CDR3 loop spans 12 amino acids. The CDR3: CASIPSGYEQYF. The CDR3 DNA sequence: TGTGCCAGCATCCCCTCGGGGTACGAGCAGTACTTC.

This clone turned up a few times. The chain has TRBV4-1 and TRBJ2-3; 9 bases agree with TRBD2. V gave up 1 base and J gave up 2 bases; unmatched junction bases: 4. The CDR3 contains 16 residues. Germline values: CDR1 MGHRA, CDR2 YSYEKL. The CDR3 DNA is TGCGCCAGCAGCCAAGGGATAGCGGGGGACACAGATACGCAGTATTTT. It translates to CASSQGIAGDTDTQYF.

The CDR3 loop reads CASSFDRMNTEAFF. CDR3 sequence (DNA): TGCGCCAGCAGCTTCGACAGGATGAACACTGAAGCTTTCTTT. This chain joins TRBV5-1 and TRBJ1-1; TRBD1 is a possible D gene (6 bases). The CDR3 runs to 14 residues. Germline-derived CDR1 and CDR2 are SGHRS and YFSETQ. The V end was cut by 2 bases, the J end by 0 bases, with 8 bases between.

This clone turned up a few times. V gene TRBV2 combines with J gene TRBJ1-1; D gene ambiguous. The V end was cut by 5 bases, the J end by 4 bases, with 14 bases between. This CDR3 has 14 residues. The germline CDR1 and CDR2 sequences are SNHLY and FYNNEI. The CDR3 here is CASSPGRGATEAFF. The DNA for the CDR3 is TGTGCCAGCAGTCCTGGACGGGGAGCCACTGAAGCTTTCTTT.

As to this clone: The sample contains more than one DNA sequence encoding this CDR3. The genes are TRBV30 and TRBJ1-1, with 7 bases that match TRBD1. There are 14 residues in the CDR3. J was trimmed by 2 bases and V by 2 bases; bases with no gene match: 5. Germline assignment: CDR1 GTSNPN and CDR2 SVGIG (reference sequence). DNA of the CDR3: TGTGCCTGGAGTCGGGACAGCGTTAACACTGAAGCTTTCTTT. Its protein product is CAWSRDSVNTEAFF.

This clone appeared a few times. Other DNA sequences in the same sample also yield this CDR3. This chain uses TRBV30 with TRBJ1-6, with D possibly being TRBD1 (5 bases). Between the trimmed V and J ends, which lost 1 base and 4 bases, there was a span of 5 bases. This CDR3 has 13 residues. Per germline, CDR1 GTSNPN and CDR2 SVGIG (reference sequence). The CDR3, as DNA: TGTGCCTGGAGTGGACAGTATAATTCACCCCTCCACTTT. It translates to CAWSGQYNSPLHF.

The chain joins TRBV29-1 to TRBJ1-1; possible D gene TRBD1, 6 bases. Deletions cut 4 bases from V and 5 bases from J, with 14 bases between. In germline, CDR1 is SQVTM, CDR2 ANQGSEA. CDR3 length: 13 amino acids. The CDR3: CSVAGVFGTEAFF. DNA of the CDR3: TGCAGCGTTGCAGGGGTATTCGGGACTGAAGCTTTCTTT.

The gene calls are TRBV11-3 and TRBJ1-5; D gene ambiguous. Trimming left V 7 bases short and J 7 bases short, with 14 bases between. CDR3 length: 13 residues. Per the germline V gene, CDR1 is SGHNT and CDR2 is YENEEA. CDR3 bases: TGTGCCAGCACCCGCGGTAGTCGCCAGCCCCAGCATTTT. It yields the protein CASTRGSRQPQHF.

V and J are TRBV2 and TRBJ1-5; 7 positions match TRBD1. The length of the CDR3 is 14 residues. V was pared by 5 bases and J by 5 bases, with 6 bases of the junction left unmatched. Germline assignment: CDR1 SNHLY and CDR2 FYNNEI. The CDR3 here is CASSWTGPDQPQHF. Written as DNA, the CDR3 is TGTGCCAGCAGTTGGACAGGCCCCGATCAGCCCCAGCATTTT.

The chain has TRBV6-1 and TRBJ1-2; D gene ambiguous. Trimming left V 7 bases short and J 4 bases short, with 19 bases between. In germline, CDR1 is MNHNS, CDR2 SASEGT. This CDR3 region has 15 residues. The CDR3 reads CASTDSRFSGYGYTF. As DNA, the CDR3 is TGTGCCAGCACGGATTCCAGGTTCTCTGGCTATGGCTACACCTTC.

The table lists this clone with many counts. The chain employs TRBV7-2 and TRBJ2-5, with D possibly being TRBD2 (6 bases). Germline loops: CDR1 SGHTA, CDR2 FQGNSA. Trimming left V 1 base short and J 5 bases short, with 14 bases between. The CDR3 spans 15 residues. CDR3 region: CASSLVRGRGETQYF. In DNA form, the CDR3 reads TGTGCCAGCAGCTTAGTGCGGGGACGGGGTGAGACCCAGTACTTC.

This chain connects TRBV7-9 to TRBJ1-5, with D unresolved. The V gene's germline CDR1 is SEHNR and CDR2 FQNEAQ (reference sequence). Between the trimmed V and J ends, which lost 2 bases and 6 bases, there was a span of 8 bases. The CDR3 has 13 residues. The CDR3 nucleotides are TGTGCCAGCAGCTTAAATCCGGGTCAGCCCCAGCATTTT. Translation: CASSLNPGQPQHF.

Note on this clone: Germline is not matched at one junction end, which may reflect a read error. The chain carries TRBV11-2 and TRBJ1-4; D is unresolved. Germline V gene data show CDR1 as SGHAT and CDR2 as FQNNGV. This CDR3 has 12 residues. CDR3 loop: CASSLDGEKLFF. In DNA form, the CDR3 reads TGTGCCAGCAGTTTAGACGGGGAAAAACTGTTTTTT.

This clone has ten or more counts. The V call is TRBV5-6, the J call TRBJ1-1; D uncertain. The germline V and J ends were trimmed by 3 bases and 3 bases, with 9 bases remaining between them. Germline loops: CDR1 SGHDT, CDR2 YYEEEE. This CDR3 is 13 amino acids long. The CDR3 bases are TGTGCCAGCAGCTCACTATCTTACACTGAAGCTTTCTTT. This codes for CASSSLSYTEAFF. Full variable domain (outside the CDR3, taken from reference TRBV5-6 and TRBJ1-1): DAGVTQSPTHLIKTRGQQVTLRCSPKSGHDTVSWYQQALGQGPQFIFQYYEEEERQRGNFPDRFSGHQFPNYSSELNVNALLLGDSALYLCASSSLSYTEAFFGQGTRLTVV.

The V call is TRBV29-1, the J call TRBJ2-3, with D maybe TRBD1 (6 bases). From germline, CDR1 is SQVTM and CDR2 ANQGSEA. There are 13 residues in the CDR3. Trimming left V 3 bases short and J 1 base short, with 8 bases between. In nucleotides, the CDR3 is TGCAGCGTTGACGAGGGGGGCACAGATACGCAGTATTTT. Translated: CSVDEGGTDTQYF.

CDR3 protein: CAISAVGGTEAFF. The CDR3 nucleotides read TGTGCCATCAGTGCAGTGGGTGGAACTGAAGCTTTCTTT. The chain carries TRBV10-3 and TRBJ1-1, with D uncertain. Trimming stripped 4 bases from V and 5 bases from J, with 11 bases between. CDR3 length: 13 residues. Looked up from germline, CDR1 is ENHRY and CDR2 is SYGVKD.

For the CDR3, the DNA is TGTGCCTGGAGTGCCTTGTCTTCCTACGAGCAGTACTTC. It encodes CAWSALSSYEQYF. J is TRBJ2-7 and V is TRBV30; D remains unclear. V gave up 1 base and J gave up 1 base, with 8 bases separating them. Per germline, CDR1 GTSNPN and CDR2 SVGIG (reference sequence). The CDR3 contains 13 residues. Filled out from reference TRBV30 and TRBJ2-7, the complete variable domain reads SQTIHQWPATLVQPVGSPLSLECTVEGTSNPNLYWYRQAAGRGLQLLFYSVGIGQISSEVPQNLSASRPQDRQFILSSKKLLLSDSGFYLCAWSALSSYEQYFGPGTRLTVT.

V gene TRBV29-1 combines with J gene TRBJ1-2; D remains unclear. With 1 base removed from V and 6 bases from J, the gap between germline ends came to 15 bases. From germline, CDR1 is SQVTM and CDR2 ANQGSEA. The CDR3 covers 14 residues. The CDR3 DNA is TGCAGCGTTGAAGGGGGTTTCGGTCTCGATGGCTACACCTTC. This gives the protein CSVEGGFGLDGYTF.

The chain combines TRBV5-1 with TRBJ2-6; TRBD1 aligns across 8 bases. Looked up from germline, CDR1 is SGHRS and CDR2 is YFSETQ. There are 18 residues in the CDR3. The trim removed 3 bases at V and 1 base at J, leaving 9 bases unmatched. The CDR3 bases are TGCGCCAGCAGCTCAACGACAGGGGTTTTTTCTGGGGCCAACGTCCTGACTTTC. As protein: CASSSTTGVFSGANVLTF.